This T cell receptor (beta chain) appears in the sequencing data of a study of lymphopenia after photon versus proton radiotherapy. Points on this clone: Germline is not matched at one junction end, which may reflect a read error.

The protocol was immunoSEQ multiplex PCR, while the TCRdb copy is restricted to in-frame clones and leaves out a portion. The profile shows tens of thousands of clones, about nine tenths of them singletons. Germline V gives CDR1 SGHAT, CDR2 FQNNGV. This CDR3 region has 12 residues. The sequencing used peripheral blood, collected from a patient treated with photon-based radiotherapy. The chain links TRBV11-2 to TRBJ2-7; D gene ambiguous. The clonotype was recovered from a woman in her fifties or sixties with cholangiocarcinoma. CDR3 in DNA: TGTGCCAGCAGCTTAATCTCCCACGAGCAGTACTTC. Translated: CASSLISHEQYF.